This TCR beta chain comes out of a study of blood T cell repertoires in COVID-19 (TCRdb year 2020). Regarding the complete study: Samples covering the acute and convalescent phases of COVID-19 were provided by collaborators in the United States, Italy and Spain. The prospective study material was composed of cDNA or gDNA derived from T cells, B-cell-depleted T cells, or PBMCs. The samples were drawn from the first 160 participants of the ongoing ImmuneRACE study and from 1,200 or so subjects provided by 6 global collaborators. Subjects who had been exposed to COVID-19, were actively infected with it, or had recovered from it provided the deeply sampled blood TCRbeta repertoires that made up the dataset. The repertoires were released in a freely available public database meant as a resource for research on the immune response to SARS-CoV-2. HLA class I and class II types, where available, came from metadata supplied by the sample provider rather than from assay-based typing. Nearly every sample came with metadata listing a de-identified subject ID, COVID-19 status, age in years and sex. Points the paper makes about the study in general: The quantity of clinical and demographic metadata differed by source and by participant and was supplied without curation.

V is trimmed back by 4 bases and J by 2 bases, and the junction contains 8 bases that no gene match accounts for. From cysteine to phenylalanine, the CDR3 is 16 amino acids long. The only DNA kept is the CDR3, 48 bases in frame from the first base. CDR1 and CDR2, per the germline V gene (reference sequence), are LGHDT and YNNKEL. On this clone: Its specific antigen is unknown. No clone much larger than this one lies a single base away; base qualities are absent.

A second Seattle source provided samples from volunteer blood donors who had recovered from COVID-19. Whole blood was collected in K2EDTA tubes by collaborating institutions according to the institutions' own protocols. Collaborator samples were shipped for TCRbeta analysis as frozen whole blood, isolated PBMCs, or DNA extracted from either sample type. The immunoSEQ Assay, a bias-controlled multiplex PCR, was used to amplify TCRbeta CDR3 regions from genomic DNA. The paper's data handling went like this. Nucleated cell counts per sample were estimated from amplification of reference gene primers within the assay. Sequence reads were collapsed and filtered to measure the absolute abundance of every unique TCRbeta CDR3 rearrangement. For each sample, productive Simpson clonality was calculated by taking the square root of Simpson's diversity index across productive rearrangements. Imported from immuneACCESS, the table was reduced by TCRdb to in-frame sequences with V and J called. These copies leave out some clones; in studies compared against another copy, an unresolved V gene accounts for under half, and the cause of the remainder is not known. That table furnishes V, J and clone size, whereas the DNA furnished D and trimming. The sample table shows 250,000 or so clones, and nearly 90% are seen once. Approximately 5% of the sample goes to the ten largest clones.

This TCR derives from a woman in her 40s who had recovered from COVID-19. Sequenced input: peripheral blood. The receptor chain draws on TRBV3-1 (or the pseudogene TRBV3-2) and TRBJ2-3, with TRBD2 matching 8 junction bases. CDR3 region: CASSRQLAGSTDTQYF. The DNA sequence follows: TGTGCCAGCAGCCGGCAATTAGCGGGGTCCACAGATACGCAGTATTTT.